Listed below are T cell receptor beta chains from one sample, sequenced in a study of T cells after yellow fever vaccination. MiXCR was run by TCRdb on the 5' RACE reads, yielding one entry per CDR3 protein. This repertoire shows about 330,000 distinct CDR3 sequences, about 6.9% found once; its top ten account for roughly a sixth. Sequencing was performed on PBMCs, taken roughly 45 days after the first yellow fever vaccination. The origin of the receptors is a man aged 18 to 30 who received the YFV17D yellow fever vaccine. CDR3s include the opening cysteine and the closing phenylalanine or tryptophan. A D gene is named only where the DNA matches it firmly. Part of the rows lack a size; the others show once, few, many or a class for expanded clones.

abundance	v_gene	j_gene	d_gene	CDR3nt	CDR3aa
many	TRBV4-1	TRBJ2-5	NA	TGCGCCTCAGCGTTGGGGGAGACCCAGTACTTC	CASALGETQYF
few	TRBV4-1	TRBJ2-6	TRBD1	TGCGCCAGCAGCCTTCCTAGGACAGGTGGTTCCGGGGCCAACGTCCTGACTTTC	CASSLPRTGGSGANVLTF
few	TRBV20-1	TRBJ1-2	NA	TGCGGGGTCACCGCTAACTATGGCTACACCTTC	CGVTANYGYTF
few	TRBV4-2	TRBJ2-5	NA	TGTGCCAGCAGCCTCGGGTTAAGGGGGGGCGGTCAAGAGACCCAGTACTTC	CASSLGLRGGGQETQYF
NA	TRBV7-2	TRBJ1-1	NA	TGTGCCAGCAGCGCCTGGACCGCTAAAGAAGCTTTCTTT	CASSAWTAKEAFF
NA	TRBV19	TRBJ2-3	TRBD2	TGTGCCAGTAGTGTCCGCATAATACTAGCGGGGGGTCGTTTACCCACAGATACGCAGTATTTT	CASSVRIILAGGRLPTDTQYF
NA	TRBV29-1	TRBJ2-2	NA	TGCAGCATCATCCGACGGGCCTCTGGGTCCGGGGAGCTGTTTTTT	CSIIRRASGSGELFF
NA	TRBV2	TRBJ1-1	NA	TGTGCCAGCAGACCACTCGGGACACTAAACACTGAAGCTTTCTTT	CASRPLGTLNTEAFF
few	TRBV4-2	TRBJ2-3	NA	TGTGCCAGCAGCCAAGTCGAGCGGGTAAAAGATACGCAGTATTTT	CASSQVERVKDTQYF
few	TRBV4-3	TRBJ1-1	TRBD1	TGCGCCAGCAGCCAAAACAGGGGCCGAGGCACTGAAGCTTTCTTT	CASSQNRGRGTEAFF
few	TRBV19	TRBJ2-5	NA	TGTGCCAGTAGGGACAGTCCCTGGGCTGTGGAGACCCAGTACTTC	CASRDSPWAVETQYF
few	TRBV10-3	TRBJ2-5	TRBD2	TGTGCCATCAGGGGGGGAACTAGCGGGGGGAAGGAGAAGACCCAGTACTTC	CAIRGGTSGGKEKTQYF
NA	TRBV14	TRBJ2-1	NA	TGTGCCAGCAGCCACGGGGGCGCCTACAATGAGCAGTTCTTC	CASSHGGAYNEQFF
few	TRBV12-5	TRBJ2-2	TRBD1	TGTGCTAGTGGTGTGACAGGGGCGAACACCGGGGAGCTGTTTTTT	CASGVTGANTGELFF
few	TRBV7-2	TRBJ2-3	NA	TGTGCCAGCGGCTTGGGGAGCACAGATACGCAGTATTTT	CASGLGSTDTQYF
few	TRBV20-1	TRBJ2-2	NA	TGCAGTGCTAGGAAGCCTTTCACCGGGGAGCTGTTTTTT	CSARKPFTGELFF
NA	TRBV7-9	TRBJ2-3	NA	TGTGCCAGCGCCCCGGGATCGAGCTCGACAGATACGCAGTATTTT	CASAPGSSSTDTQYF
NA	TRBV6-2/TRBV6-3	TRBJ1-1	NA	TGTGCCAGCTCGGGTCTGGAAGCTTTCTTT	CASSGLEAFF
NA	TRBV14	TRBJ2-5	NA	TGTGCCAGCAGCCAACCTGACAGCTCCCAGTACTTC	CASSQPDSSQYF
few	TRBV7-2	TRBJ2-1	NA	TGTGCCAGCAGCTTCGCACAGGGCCTCGATGAGCAGTTCTTC	CASSFAQGLDEQFF
many	TRBV7-6	TRBJ2-7	NA	TGTGCCAGCAGCTCCAATACCTACGAGCAGTACTTC	CASSSNTYEQYF
few	TRBV10-3	TRBJ2-5	TRBD1	TGTGCCATCAGAGGGACAGTTCAAGAGACCCAGTACTTC	CAIRGTVQETQYF
few	TRBV4-1	TRBJ1-5	NA	TGCGCCAGCAGCCAAGCGGGAGGTCAGCCCCAGCATTTT	CASSQAGGQPQHF
NA	TRBV14	TRBJ1-2	NA	TGTGCCAGCAGCCCTATTCGGGGGGGATATGGCTACACCTTC	CASSPIRGGYGYTF